This T cell receptor beta chain originates from a study of blood T cell repertoires in COVID-19. Overall study context: COVID-19 samples, acute and convalescent, were from the United States, Italy and Spain.

The V gene end was trimmed by 6 bases and the J gene end by 6 bases; junction bases not matched to a gene: 10. The germline V gene has CDR1 MNHEY and CDR2 SMNVEV (reference sequence). The CDR3 is 15 residues long. Participant ages covered roughly 18 to 89 years across about two dozen US areas. Each participant's cohort was designated according to participant-reported clinical history. Only in-frame clones appear in the TCRdb table, and some are missing; sequencing was by immunoSEQ multiplex PCR. Seen here are more than 100,000 clones, 80% to 90% observed once, and the top ten hold 2% to 3%. This rearrangement joins TRBV27 to TRBJ1-2, with 10 nucleotides matching TRBD1. The specimen sequenced was PBMCs or T cells enriched from blood (not recorded which). The source of this sequence is a man aged 35-49 years with acute COVID-19. The CDR3, as DNA: TGTGCCAGCAGGTCCGGGACAGGGGAGAACGATGGCTACACCTTC. It codes for CASRSGTGENDGYTF.